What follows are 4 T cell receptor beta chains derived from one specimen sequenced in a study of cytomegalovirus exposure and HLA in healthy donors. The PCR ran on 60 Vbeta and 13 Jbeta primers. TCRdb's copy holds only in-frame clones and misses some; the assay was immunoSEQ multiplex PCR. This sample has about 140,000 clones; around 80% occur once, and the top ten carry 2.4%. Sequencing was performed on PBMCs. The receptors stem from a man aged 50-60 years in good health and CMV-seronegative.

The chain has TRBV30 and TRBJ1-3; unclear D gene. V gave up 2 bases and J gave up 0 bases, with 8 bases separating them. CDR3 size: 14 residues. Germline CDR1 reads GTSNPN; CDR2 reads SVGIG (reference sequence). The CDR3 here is CAWSYGSSGNTIYF. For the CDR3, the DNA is TGTGCCTGGAGTTATGGGAGCTCTGGAAACACCATATATTTT.

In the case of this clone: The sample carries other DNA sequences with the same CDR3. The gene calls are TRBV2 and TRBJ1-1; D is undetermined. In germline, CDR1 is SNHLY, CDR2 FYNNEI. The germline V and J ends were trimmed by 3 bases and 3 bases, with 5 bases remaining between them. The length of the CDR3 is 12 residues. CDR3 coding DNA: TGTGCCAGCAGTGACGCAGACACTGAAGCTTTCTTT. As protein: CASSDADTEAFF.

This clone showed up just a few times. The CDR3 loop reads CATSREPLGVSGANVLTF. The CDR3 DNA sequence: TGTGCCACCAGCAGAGAACCCCTAGGGGTCTCTGGGGCCAACGTCCTGACTTTC. The chain recombines TRBV15 with TRBJ2-6, with D maybe TRBD1 (5 bases). The CDR3 is made up of 18 amino acids. CDR1 and CDR2 from the germline V gene are LNHNV and YYDKDF (reference sequence). V was trimmed by 0 bases and J by 0 bases, leaving 12 bases between them.

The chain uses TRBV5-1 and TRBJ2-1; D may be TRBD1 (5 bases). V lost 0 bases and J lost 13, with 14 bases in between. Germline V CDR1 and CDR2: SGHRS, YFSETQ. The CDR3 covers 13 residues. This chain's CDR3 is CASSLDTGPTQFF. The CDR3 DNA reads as TGCGCCAGCAGCTTGGATACAGGCCCAACTCAGTTCTTC.